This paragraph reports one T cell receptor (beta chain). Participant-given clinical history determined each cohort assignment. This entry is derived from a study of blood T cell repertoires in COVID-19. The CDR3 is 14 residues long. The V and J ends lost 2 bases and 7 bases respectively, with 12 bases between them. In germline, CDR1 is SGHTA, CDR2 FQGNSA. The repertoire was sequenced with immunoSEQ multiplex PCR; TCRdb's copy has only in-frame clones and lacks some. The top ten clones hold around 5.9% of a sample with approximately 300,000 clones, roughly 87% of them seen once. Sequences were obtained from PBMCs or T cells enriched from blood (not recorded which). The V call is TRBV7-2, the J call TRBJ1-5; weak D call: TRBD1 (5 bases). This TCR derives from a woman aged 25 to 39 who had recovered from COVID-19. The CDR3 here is CASSLRGVDQPQHF. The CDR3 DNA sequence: TGTGCCAGCAGCTTAAGGGGTGTTGACCAGCCCCAGCATTTT. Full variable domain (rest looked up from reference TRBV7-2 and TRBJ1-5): GAGVSQSPSNKVTEKGKDVELRCDPISGHTALYWYRQSLGQGLEFLIYFQGNSAPDKSGLPSDRFSAERTGGSVSTLTIQRTQQEDSAVYLCASSLRGVDQPQHFGDGTRLSIL.